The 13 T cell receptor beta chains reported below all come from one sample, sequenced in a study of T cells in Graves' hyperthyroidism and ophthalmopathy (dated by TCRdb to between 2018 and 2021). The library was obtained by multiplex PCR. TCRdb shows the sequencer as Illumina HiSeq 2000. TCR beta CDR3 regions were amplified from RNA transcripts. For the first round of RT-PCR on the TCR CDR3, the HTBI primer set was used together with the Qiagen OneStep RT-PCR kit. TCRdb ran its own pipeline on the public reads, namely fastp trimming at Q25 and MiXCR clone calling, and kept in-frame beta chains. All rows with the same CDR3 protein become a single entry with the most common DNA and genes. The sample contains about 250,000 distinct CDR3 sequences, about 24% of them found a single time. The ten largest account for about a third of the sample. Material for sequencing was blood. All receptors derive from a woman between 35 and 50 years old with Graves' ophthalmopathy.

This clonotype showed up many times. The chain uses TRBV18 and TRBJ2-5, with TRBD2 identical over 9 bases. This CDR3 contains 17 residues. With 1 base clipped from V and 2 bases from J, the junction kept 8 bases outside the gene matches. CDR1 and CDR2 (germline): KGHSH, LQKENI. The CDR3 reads CASSPRLAGPLQETQYF. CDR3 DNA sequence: TGTGCCAGCTCACCACGGCTAGCGGGACCCCTACAAGAGACCCAGTACTTC.

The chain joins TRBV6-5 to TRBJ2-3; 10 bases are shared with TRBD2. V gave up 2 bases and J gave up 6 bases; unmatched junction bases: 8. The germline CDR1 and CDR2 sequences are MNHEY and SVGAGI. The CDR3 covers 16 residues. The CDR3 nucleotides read TGTGCCAGCAGTTACCCTCTAGCGGGAGTCGCCGATACGCAGTATTTT. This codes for CASSYPLAGVADTQYF.

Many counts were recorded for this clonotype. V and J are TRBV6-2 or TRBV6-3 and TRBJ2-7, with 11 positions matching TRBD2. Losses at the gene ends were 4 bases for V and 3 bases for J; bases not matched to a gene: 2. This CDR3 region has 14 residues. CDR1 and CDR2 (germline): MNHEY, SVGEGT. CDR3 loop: CASSWGLADYEQYF. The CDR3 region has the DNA TGTGCCAGCAGTTGGGGACTAGCGGACTACGAGCAGTACTTC.

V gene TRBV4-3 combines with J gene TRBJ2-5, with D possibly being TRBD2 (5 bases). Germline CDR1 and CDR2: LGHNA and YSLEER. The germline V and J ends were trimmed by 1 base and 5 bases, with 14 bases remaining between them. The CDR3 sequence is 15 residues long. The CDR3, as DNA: TGCGCCAGCAGCCAAGGGACTCCCGACGGGGAGACCCAGTACTTC. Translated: CASSQGTPDGETQYF.

CDR3 sequence reads: CAIEGQGPISYTF. The CDR3 DNA sequence: TGTGCCATCGAGGGACAGGGGCCAATTAGCTACACCTTC. The chain links TRBV30 to TRBJ1-2, with 10 bases identical to TRBD1. V lost 8 bases to trimming and J lost 9 bases; unmatched junction nucleotides: 12. Germline-derived CDR1 and CDR2 are GTSNPN and SVGIG (reference sequence). The CDR3 runs 13 residues.

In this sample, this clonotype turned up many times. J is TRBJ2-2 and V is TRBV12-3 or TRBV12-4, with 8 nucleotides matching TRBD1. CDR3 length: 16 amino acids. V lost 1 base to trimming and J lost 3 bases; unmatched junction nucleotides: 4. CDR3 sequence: CASSLGQGTHTGELFF. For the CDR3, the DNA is TGTGCCAGCAGTTTAGGACAGGGGACGCACACCGGGGAGCTGTTTTTT.

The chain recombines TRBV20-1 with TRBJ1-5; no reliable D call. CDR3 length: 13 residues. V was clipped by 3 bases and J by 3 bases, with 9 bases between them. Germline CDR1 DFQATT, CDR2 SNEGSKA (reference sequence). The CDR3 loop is CSARWQPNQPQHF. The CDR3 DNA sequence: TGCAGTGCTAGGTGGCAGCCCAATCAGCCCCAGCATTTT.

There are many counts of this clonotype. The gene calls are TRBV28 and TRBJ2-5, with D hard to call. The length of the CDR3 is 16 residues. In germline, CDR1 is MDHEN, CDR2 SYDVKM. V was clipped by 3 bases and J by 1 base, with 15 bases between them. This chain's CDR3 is CASSLKLLVRQETQYF. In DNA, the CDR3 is TGTGCCAGCAGTTTGAAACTTTTGGTGCGCCAAGAGACCCAGTACTTC.

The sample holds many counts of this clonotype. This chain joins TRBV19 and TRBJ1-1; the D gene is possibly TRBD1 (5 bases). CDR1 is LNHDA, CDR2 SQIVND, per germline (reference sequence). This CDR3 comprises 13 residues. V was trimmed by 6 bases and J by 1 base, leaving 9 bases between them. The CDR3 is CASRRDRNTEAFF. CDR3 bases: TGTGCCAGTAGGAGGGACCGGAACACTGAAGCTTTCTTT.

The CDR3 region is CASSPRLAGVGTQYF. CDR3 sequence (DNA): TGTGCCAGCAGTCCAAGACTAGCGGGGGTGGGGACCCAGTACTTC. This chain links TRBV6-2 or TRBV6-3 with TRBJ2-5, with 12 bases that match TRBD2. After removal of 5 bases from V and 7 bases from J, the junction contained 8 bases not matched to a gene. The CDR3 contains 15 residues. Germline assignment: CDR1 MNHEY and CDR2 SVGEGT.

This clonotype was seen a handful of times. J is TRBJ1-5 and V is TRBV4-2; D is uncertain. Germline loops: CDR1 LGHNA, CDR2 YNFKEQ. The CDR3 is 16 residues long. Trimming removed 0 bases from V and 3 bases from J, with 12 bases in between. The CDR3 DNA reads TGTGCCAGCAGCCAAGAACAACCGAGCCCCAATCAGCCCCAGCATTTT. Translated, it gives CASSQEQPSPNQPQHF.

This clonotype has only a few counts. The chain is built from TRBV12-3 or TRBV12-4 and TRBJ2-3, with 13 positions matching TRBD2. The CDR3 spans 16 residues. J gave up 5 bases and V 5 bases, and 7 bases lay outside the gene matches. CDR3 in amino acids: CASSTPLAGGEDTQYF. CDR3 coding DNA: TGTGCCAGCAGTACCCCACTAGCGGGGGGGGAAGATACGCAGTATTTT.

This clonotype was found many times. As DNA, the CDR3 is TGTGCCAGCAGCGTCGAACAGGGGGCCACCGGGGAGCTGTTTTTT. This gives the protein CASSVEQGATGELFF. The chain has TRBV9 and TRBJ2-2, with TRBD1 matching 9 bases. V dropped 2 bases and J dropped 4; count of bases not matched to a gene: 3. CDR3 length: 15 amino acids. The germline V gene encodes CDR1 SGDLS and CDR2 YYNGEE.